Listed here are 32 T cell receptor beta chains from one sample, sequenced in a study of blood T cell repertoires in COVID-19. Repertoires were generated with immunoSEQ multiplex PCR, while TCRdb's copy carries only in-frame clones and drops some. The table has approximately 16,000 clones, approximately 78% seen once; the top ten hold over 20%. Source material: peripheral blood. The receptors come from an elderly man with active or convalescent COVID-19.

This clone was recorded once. The CDR3 region is CSVRSAGNTIYF. DNA of the CDR3: TGCAGCGTTCGGTCGGCTGGAAACACCATATATTTT. The V and J genes are TRBV29-1 and TRBJ1-3; D gene unclear. Trimming removed 5 bases from V and 2 bases from J, with 7 bases in between. The CDR3 is made up of 12 amino acids. Germline lookup yields CDR1 SQVTM and CDR2 ANQGSEA.

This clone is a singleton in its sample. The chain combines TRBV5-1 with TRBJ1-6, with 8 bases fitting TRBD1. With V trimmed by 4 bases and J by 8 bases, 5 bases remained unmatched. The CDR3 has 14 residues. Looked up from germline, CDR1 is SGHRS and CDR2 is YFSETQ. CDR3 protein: CASSKTGVDSPLHF. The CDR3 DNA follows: TGCGCCAGCAGCAAGACAGGGGTGGATTCACCCCTCCACTTT.

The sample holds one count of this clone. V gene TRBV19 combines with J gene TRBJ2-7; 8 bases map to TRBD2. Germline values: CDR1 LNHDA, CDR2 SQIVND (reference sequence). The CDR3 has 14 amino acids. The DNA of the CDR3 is TGTGCTGAGGCGGGGGGACCTTTTACCTACGAGCAGTACTTC. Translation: CAEAGGPFTYEQYF.

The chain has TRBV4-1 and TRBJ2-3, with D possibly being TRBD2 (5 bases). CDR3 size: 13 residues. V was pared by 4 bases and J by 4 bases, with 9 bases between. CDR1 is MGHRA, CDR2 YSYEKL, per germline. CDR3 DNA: TGCGCCAGCAGCCTCCTGGAGGCAGATACGCAGTATTTT. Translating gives CASSLLEADTQYF.

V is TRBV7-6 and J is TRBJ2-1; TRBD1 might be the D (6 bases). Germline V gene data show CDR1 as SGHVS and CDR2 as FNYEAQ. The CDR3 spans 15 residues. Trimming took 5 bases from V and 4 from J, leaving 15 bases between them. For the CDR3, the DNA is TGTGCCAGCAGCCTTGGGGGCCCTAATTACAATGAGCAGTTCTTC. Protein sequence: CASSLGGPNYNEQFF.

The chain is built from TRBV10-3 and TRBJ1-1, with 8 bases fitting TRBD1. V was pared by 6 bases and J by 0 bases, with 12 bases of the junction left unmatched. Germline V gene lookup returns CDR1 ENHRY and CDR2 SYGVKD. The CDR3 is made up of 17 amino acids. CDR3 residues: CAISPGPQGDMNTEAFF. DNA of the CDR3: TGTGCCATCAGCCCTGGGCCACAGGGGGACATGAACACTGAAGCTTTCTTT.

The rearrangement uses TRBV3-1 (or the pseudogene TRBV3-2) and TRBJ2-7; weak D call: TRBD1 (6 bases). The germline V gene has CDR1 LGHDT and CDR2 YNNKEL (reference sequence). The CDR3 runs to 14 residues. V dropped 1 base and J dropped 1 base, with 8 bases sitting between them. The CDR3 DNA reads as TGTGCCAGCAGCCAAGGCAGGGGATCCTACGAGCAGTACTTC. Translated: CASSQGRGSYEQYF.

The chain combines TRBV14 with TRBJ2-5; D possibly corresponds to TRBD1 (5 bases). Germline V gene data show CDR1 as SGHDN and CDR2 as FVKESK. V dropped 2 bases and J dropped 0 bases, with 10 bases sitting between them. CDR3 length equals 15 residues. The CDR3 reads CASSQYKGNQETQYF. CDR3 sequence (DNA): TGTGCCAGCAGCCAATATAAGGGGAACCAAGAGACCCAGTACTTC. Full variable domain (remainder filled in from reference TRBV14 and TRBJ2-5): EAGVTQFPSHSVIEKGQTVTLRCDPISGHDNLYWYRRVMGKEIKFLLHFVKESKQDESGMPNNRFLAERTGGTYSTLKVQPAELEDSGVYFCASSQYKGNQETQYFGPGTRLLVL.

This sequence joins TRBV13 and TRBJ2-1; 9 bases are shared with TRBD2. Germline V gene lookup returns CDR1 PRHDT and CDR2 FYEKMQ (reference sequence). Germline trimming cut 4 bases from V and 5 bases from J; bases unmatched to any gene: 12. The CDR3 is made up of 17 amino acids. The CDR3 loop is CASSYGFAGGPDNEQFF. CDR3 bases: TGTGCCAGCAGCTACGGGTTCGCGGGGGGGCCGGACAATGAGCAGTTCTTC.

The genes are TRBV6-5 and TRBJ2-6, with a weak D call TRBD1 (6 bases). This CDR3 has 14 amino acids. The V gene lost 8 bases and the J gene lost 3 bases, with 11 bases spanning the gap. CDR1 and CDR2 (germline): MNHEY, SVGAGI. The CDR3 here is CASDPGDGANVLTF. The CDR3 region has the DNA TGTGCCAGCGATCCAGGGGATGGGGCCAACGTCCTGACTTTC.

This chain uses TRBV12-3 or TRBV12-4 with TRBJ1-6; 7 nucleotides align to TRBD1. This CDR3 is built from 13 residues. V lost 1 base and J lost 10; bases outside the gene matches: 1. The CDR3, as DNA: TGTGCCAGCAGTTTAGGAGGGGGCTCACCCCTCCACTTT. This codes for CASSLGGGSPLHF.

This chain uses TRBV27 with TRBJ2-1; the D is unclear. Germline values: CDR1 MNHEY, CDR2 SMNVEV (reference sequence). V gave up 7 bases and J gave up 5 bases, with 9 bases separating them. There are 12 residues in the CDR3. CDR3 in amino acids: CASTNSHNEQFF. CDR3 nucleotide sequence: TGTGCCAGCACGAACAGCCACAATGAGCAGTTCTTC.

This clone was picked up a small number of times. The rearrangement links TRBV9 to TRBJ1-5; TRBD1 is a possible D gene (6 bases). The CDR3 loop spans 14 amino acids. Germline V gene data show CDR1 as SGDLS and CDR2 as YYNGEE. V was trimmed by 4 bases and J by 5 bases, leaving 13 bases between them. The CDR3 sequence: CASSPGAGDQPQHF. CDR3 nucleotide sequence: TGTGCCAGCAGCCCAGGGGCAGGGGATCAGCCCCAGCATTTT.

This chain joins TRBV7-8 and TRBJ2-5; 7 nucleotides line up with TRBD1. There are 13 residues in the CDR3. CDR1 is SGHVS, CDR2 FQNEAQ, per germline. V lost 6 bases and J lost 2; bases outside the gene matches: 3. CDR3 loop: CASSSDRQETQYF. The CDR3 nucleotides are TGTGCCAGCAGTTCGGACAGGCAAGAGACCCAGTACTTC.

The CDR3 DNA sequence: TGTGCCAGCAGGAATTCCCTCAGGGCGAACACTGAAGCTTTCTTT. Translated: CASRNSLRANTEAFF. The chain joins TRBV5-8 to TRBJ1-1; possible D gene TRBD1, 5 bases. Germline V CDR1 and CDR2: SGHTS, YDEGEE. This CDR3 region has 15 residues. V shed 5 bases and J shed 1 base, with 15 bases lying between them.

For the CDR3, the DNA is TGTGAGGGGTCTTCCTACGAGCAGTACTTC. Translating gives CEGSSYEQYF. The rearrangement uses TRBV9 and TRBJ2-7, with D tentatively TRBD1 (5 bases). Germline V lookup: CDR1 SGDLS, CDR2 YYNGEE. The CDR3 has 10 residues. Full variable domain (remainder filled in from reference TRBV9 and TRBJ2-7): DSGVTQTPKHLITATGQRVTLRCSPRSGDLSVYWYQQSLDQGLQFLIQYYNGEERAKGNILERFSAQQFPDLHSELNLSSLELGDSALYFCEGSSYEQYFGPGTRLTVT.

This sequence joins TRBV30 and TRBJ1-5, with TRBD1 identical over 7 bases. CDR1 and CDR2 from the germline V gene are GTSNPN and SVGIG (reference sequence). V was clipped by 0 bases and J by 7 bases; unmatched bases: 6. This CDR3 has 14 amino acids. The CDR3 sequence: CAWSVRGGRQPQHF. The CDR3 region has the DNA TGTGCCTGGAGTGTACGAGGGGGCCGGCAGCCCCAGCATTTT.

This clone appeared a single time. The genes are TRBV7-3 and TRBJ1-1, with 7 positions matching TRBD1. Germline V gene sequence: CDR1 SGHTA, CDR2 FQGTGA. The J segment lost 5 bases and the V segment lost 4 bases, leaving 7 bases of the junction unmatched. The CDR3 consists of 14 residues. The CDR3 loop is CASSYRQGGTEAFF. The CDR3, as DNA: TGTGCCAGCAGCTATCGACAGGGTGGAACTGAAGCTTTCTTT. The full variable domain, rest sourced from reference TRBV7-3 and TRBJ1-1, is GAGVSQTPSNKVTEKGKYVELRCDPISGHTALYWYRQSLGQGPEFLIYFQGTGAADDSGLPNDRFFAVRPEGSVSTLKIQRTERGDSAVYLCASSYRQGGTEAFFGQGTRLTVV.

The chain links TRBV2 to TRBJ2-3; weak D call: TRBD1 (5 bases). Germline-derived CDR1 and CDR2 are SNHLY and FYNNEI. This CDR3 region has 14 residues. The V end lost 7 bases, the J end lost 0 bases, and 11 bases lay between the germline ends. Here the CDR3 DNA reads TGTGCCAGCATCCAGGGCCTAAGCACAGATACGCAGTATTTT. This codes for CASIQGLSTDTQYF.

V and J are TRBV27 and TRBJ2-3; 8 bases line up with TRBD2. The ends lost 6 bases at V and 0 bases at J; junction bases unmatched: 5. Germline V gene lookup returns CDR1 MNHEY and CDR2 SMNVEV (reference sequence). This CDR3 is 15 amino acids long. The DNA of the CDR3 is TGTGCCAGCAGCCGGATAGCGGGAAGCACAGATACGCAGTATTTT. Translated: CASSRIAGSTDTQYF.

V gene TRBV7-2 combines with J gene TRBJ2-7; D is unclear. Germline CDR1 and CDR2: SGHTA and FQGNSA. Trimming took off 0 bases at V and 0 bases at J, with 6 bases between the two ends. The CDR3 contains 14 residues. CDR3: CASSLAINSYEQYF. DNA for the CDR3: TGTGCCAGCAGCTTAGCAATTAACTCCTACGAGCAGTACTTC.

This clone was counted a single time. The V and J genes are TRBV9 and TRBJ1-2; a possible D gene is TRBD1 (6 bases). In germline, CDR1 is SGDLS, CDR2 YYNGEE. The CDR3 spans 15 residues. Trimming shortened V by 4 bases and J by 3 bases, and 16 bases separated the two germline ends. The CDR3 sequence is CASSPFWGRDYGYTF. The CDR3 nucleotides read TGTGCCAGCAGCCCTTTTTGGGGGCGCGACTATGGCTACACCTTC.

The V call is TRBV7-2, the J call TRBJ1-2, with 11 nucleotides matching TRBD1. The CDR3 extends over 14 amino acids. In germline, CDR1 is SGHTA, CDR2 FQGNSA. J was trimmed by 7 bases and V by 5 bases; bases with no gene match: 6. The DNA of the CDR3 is TGTGCCAGCAGCGAAGGACAGGGGGCAGGTGGCTACACCTTC. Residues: CASSEGQGAGGYTF. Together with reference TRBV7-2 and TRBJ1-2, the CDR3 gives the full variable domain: GAGVSQSPSNKVTEKGKDVELRCDPISGHTALYWYRQSLGQGLEFLIYFQGNSAPDKSGLPSDRFSAERTGGSVSTLTIQRTQQEDSAVYLCASSEGQGAGGYTFGSGTRLTVV.

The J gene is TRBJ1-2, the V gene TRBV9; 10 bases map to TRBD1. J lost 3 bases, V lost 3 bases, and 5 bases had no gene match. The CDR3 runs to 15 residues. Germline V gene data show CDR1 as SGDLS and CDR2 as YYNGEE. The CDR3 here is CASSAAGTGDYGYTF. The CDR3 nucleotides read TGTGCCAGCAGCGCTGCCGGGACAGGGGACTATGGCTACACCTTC.

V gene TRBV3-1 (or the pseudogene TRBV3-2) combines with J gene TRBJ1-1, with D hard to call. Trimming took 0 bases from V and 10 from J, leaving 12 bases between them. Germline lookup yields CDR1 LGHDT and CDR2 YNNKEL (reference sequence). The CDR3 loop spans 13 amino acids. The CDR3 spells CASSQDRRGAAFF. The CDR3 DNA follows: TGTGCCAGCAGCCAAGATCGTCGGGGAGCAGCTTTCTTT.

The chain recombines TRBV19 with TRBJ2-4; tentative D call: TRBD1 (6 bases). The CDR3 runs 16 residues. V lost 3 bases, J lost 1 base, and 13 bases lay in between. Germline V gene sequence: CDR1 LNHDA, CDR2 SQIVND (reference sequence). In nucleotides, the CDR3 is TGTGCCAGTAGTATCCGCCCTACAGGGGCCAAAAACATTCAGTACTTC. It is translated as CASSIRPTGAKNIQYF. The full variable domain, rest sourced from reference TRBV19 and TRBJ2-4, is DGGITQSPKYLFRKEGQNVTLSCEQNLNHDAMYWYRQDPGQGLRLIYYSQIVNDFQKGDIAEGYSVSREKKESFPLTVTSAQKNPTAFYLCASSIRPTGAKNIQYFGAGTRLSVL.

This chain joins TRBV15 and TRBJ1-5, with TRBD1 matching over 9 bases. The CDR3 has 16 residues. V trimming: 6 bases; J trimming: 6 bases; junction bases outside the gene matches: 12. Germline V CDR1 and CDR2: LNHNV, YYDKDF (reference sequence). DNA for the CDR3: TGTGCCACCAGGACAGGGGGAGAAAGAGGGAGTCAGCCCCAGCATTTT. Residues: CATRTGGERGSQPQHF. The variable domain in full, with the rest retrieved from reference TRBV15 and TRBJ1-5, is DAMVIQNPRYQVTQFGKPVTLSCSQTLNHNVMYWYQQKSSQAPKLLFHYYDKDFNNEADTPDNFQSRRPNTSFCFLDIRSPGLGDTAMYLCATRTGGERGSQPQHFGDGTRLSIL.

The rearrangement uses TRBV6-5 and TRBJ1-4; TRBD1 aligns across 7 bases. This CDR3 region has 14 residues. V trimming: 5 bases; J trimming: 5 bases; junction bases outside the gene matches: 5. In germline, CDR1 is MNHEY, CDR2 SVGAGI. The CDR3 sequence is CASSKGTVNEKLFF. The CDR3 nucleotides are TGTGCCAGCAGTAAGGGGACAGTGAATGAAAAACTGTTTTTT.

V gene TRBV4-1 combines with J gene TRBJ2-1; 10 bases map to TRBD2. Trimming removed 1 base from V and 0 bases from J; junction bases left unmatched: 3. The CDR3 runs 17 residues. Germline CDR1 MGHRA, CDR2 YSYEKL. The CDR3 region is CASSQVGLAASYNEQFF. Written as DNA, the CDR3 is TGCGCCAGCAGCCAAGTCGGACTAGCGGCCTCCTACAATGAGCAGTTCTTC.

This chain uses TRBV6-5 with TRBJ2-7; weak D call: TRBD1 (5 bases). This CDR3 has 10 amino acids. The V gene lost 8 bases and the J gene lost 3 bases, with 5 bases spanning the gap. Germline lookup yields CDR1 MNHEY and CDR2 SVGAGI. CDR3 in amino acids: CASDSYEQYF. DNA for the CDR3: TGTGCCAGCGACAGCTACGAGCAGTACTTC.

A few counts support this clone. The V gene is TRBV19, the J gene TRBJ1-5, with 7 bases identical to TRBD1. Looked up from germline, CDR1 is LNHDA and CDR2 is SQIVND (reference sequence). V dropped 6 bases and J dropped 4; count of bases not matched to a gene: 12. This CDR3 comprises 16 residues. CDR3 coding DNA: TGTGCCAGTAGGAAATCCCGGGACAGACTTAATCAGCCCCAGCATTTT. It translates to CASRKSRDRLNQPQHF. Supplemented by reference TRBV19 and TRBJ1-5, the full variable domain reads DGGITQSPKYLFRKEGQNVTLSCEQNLNHDAMYWYRQDPGQGLRLIYYSQIVNDFQKGDIAEGYSVSREKKESFPLTVTSAQKNPTAFYLCASRKSRDRLNQPQHFGDGTRLSIL.

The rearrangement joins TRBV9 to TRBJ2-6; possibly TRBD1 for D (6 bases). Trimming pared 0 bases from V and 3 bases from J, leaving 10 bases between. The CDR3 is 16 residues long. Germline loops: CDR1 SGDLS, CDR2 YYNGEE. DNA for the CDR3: TGTGCCAGCAGCGTAGGAGGGGGAGATGGGGCCAACGTCCTGACTTTC. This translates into CASSVGGGDGANVLTF.